This T cell receptor (beta chain) was sequenced during a study of long-term antiretroviral therapy in people with HIV. Broader study findings: Drawn between about 2004 and 2018, the blood was possibly obtained under older ART regimens.

At survey level, the immunoSEQ assay was run in its v3.0 version. Clones were sequenced by immunoSEQ multiplex PCR, and TCRdb holds only the in-frame ones, with some missing. The sample lists 10,000 to 15,000 clones, around 89% occurring once. The count of this clone is one. Its antigen is as yet unknown. V was trimmed by 4 bases and J by 6 bases, leaving 18 bases between them. The length of the CDR3 is 16 residues. CDR1 is MNHNS, CDR2 SASEGT, per germline. The sequence derives from a woman aged 40 to 50 with HIV. The V call is TRBV6-1, the J call TRBJ1-4, with D unresolved. Source: unsorted PBMCs, taken 2.1 years after starting antiretroviral therapy. CDR3 protein: CASSARHGGAYEKLFF. CDR3 nucleotides: TGTGCCAGCAGTGCCCGGCACGGCGGAGCCTATGAAAAACTGTTTTTT.